Following are 7 T cell receptor beta chains from one sample sequenced in a study of cytomegalovirus exposure and HLA in healthy donors. The PCR had 60 Vbeta and 13 Jbeta primers. Some clones are missing from TCRdb's copy, which holds only in-frame ones; the method was immunoSEQ multiplex PCR. The data contain about 170,000 clones, roughly 85% of them singletons. Sequencing input: PBMCs. Every receptor here comes from a man aged 18 to 30 in good health and CMV-seropositive.

The chain recombines TRBV7-2 with TRBJ1-4; weak D call: TRBD1 (6 bases). The V gene's germline CDR1 is SGHTA and CDR2 FQGNSA. The CDR3 has 17 residues. Trimming took 1 base from V and 0 from J, leaving 12 bases between them. CDR3 loop: CASSLGVRGTTNEKLFF. The CDR3 DNA is TGTGCCAGCAGCTTAGGGGTGAGGGGGACAACTAATGAAAAACTGTTTTTT.

The V call is TRBV7-3, the J call TRBJ2-1, with 9 bases fitting TRBD2. The V gene's germline CDR1 is SGHTA and CDR2 FQGTGA. J was trimmed by 5 bases and V by 4 bases; bases with no gene match: 12. The CDR3 is 17 residues long. In nucleotides, the CDR3 is TGTGCCAGCAGCTCGAAGAGCGGGGGGACAGCAAACAATGAGCAGTTCTTC. Amino acid sequence: CASSSKSGGTANNEQFF.

V gene TRBV18 combines with J gene TRBJ1-6; 10 nucleotides line up with TRBD1. From germline, CDR1 is KGHSH and CDR2 LQKENI. CDR3 length: 15 residues. Trimming at V came to 3 bases and at J to 7 bases, leaving 3 bases not matched to a gene. Here the CDR3 reads CASSPGTGENSPLHF. In DNA form, the CDR3 reads TGTGCCAGCTCACCCGGGACAGGGGAGAATTCACCCCTCCACTTT.

The V call is TRBV11-2, the J call TRBJ2-2; 7 bases match TRBD1. CDR3 size: 16 residues. The V segment lost 5 bases and the J segment 3 bases; nucleotides outside the gene matches: 9. From germline, CDR1 is SGHAT and CDR2 FQNNGV. The CDR3 is CASSPRDSRHTGELFF. The CDR3, as DNA: TGTGCCAGCAGCCCCCGGGACAGTCGACACACCGGGGAGCTGTTTTTT.

This chain links TRBV7-8 with TRBJ2-5; 8 positions agree with TRBD2. This CDR3 has 13 residues. The germline V gene encodes CDR1 SGHVS and CDR2 FQNEAQ. After removal of 1 base from V and 5 bases from J, the junction contained 0 bases not matched to a gene. CDR3: CASSLGLAETQYF. As DNA, the CDR3 is TGTGCCAGCAGCTTAGGACTAGCGGAGACCCAGTACTTC.

V gene TRBV18 combines with J gene TRBJ1-2, with 8 bases fitting TRBD1. V dropped 0 bases and J dropped 3; count of bases not matched to a gene: 0. This CDR3 spans 14 amino acids. The germline V gene has CDR1 KGHSH and CDR2 LQKENI. CDR3 in amino acids: CASSPPTGDYGYTF. Here the CDR3 DNA reads TGTGCCAGCTCACCACCGACAGGGGACTATGGCTACACCTTC. Together with reference TRBV18 and TRBJ1-2, the CDR3 gives the full variable domain: NAGVMQNPRHLVRRRGQEARLRCSPMKGHSHVYWYRQLPEEGLKFMVYLQKENIIDESGMPKERFSAEFPKEGPSILRIQQVVRGDSAAYFCASSPPTGDYGYTFGSGTRLTVV.

The chain is built from TRBV5-4 and TRBJ2-5; 9 nucleotides match TRBD2. The CDR3 contains 14 residues. Germline trimming cut 4 bases from V and 5 bases from J; bases unmatched to any gene: 6. The V gene's germline CDR1 is SGHNT and CDR2 YYREEE (reference sequence). CDR3 sequence reads: CASSTDSGGETQYF. The CDR3 nucleotides are TGTGCCAGCAGCACGGACAGCGGGGGGGAGACCCAGTACTTC.